The 22 T cell receptor beta chains in this list originate from one sample, sequenced in a study of graft-versus-host responses after intestinal transplantation (dated by TCRdb to about 2021). This specimen's time point label, interpreted: cells obtained before transplantation from donor or recipient. These receptors have no known antigen. Library creation used the immunoSEQ multiplex PCR assay. TCRdb holds this immuneACCESS table with in-frame rearrangements only. Some clones are missing; in checked studies, unresolved V genes explain under half, and the rest has no known cause. Across this sample there are over 75,000 clones, with about 88% seen only once. Clones ranked in the top ten supply approximately 0.34% of the sample. The sequenced sample was unstimulated CD4+ T cells sorted from spleen or lymph node cells, obtained before intestinal transplant. The origin of the receptors is a human donor who received an intestinal transplant.

This chain joins TRBV27 and TRBJ1-4; the D gene is possibly TRBD1 (5 bases). CDR3 size: 15 residues. The germline V gene encodes CDR1 MNHEY and CDR2 SMNVEV (reference sequence). The ends were cut back, 1 base at V and 4 bases at J, with 10 bases in the middle. CDR3 residues: CASSLYGRVNEKLFF. In nucleotides, the CDR3 is TGTGCCAGCAGTTTATATGGCAGGGTTAATGAAAAACTGTTTTTT.

This CDR3 reads CASSPSEGVGSYEQYF. The CDR3 bases are TGTGCCAGCTCACCATCGGAAGGGGTTGGGTCCTACGAGCAGTACTTC. J is TRBJ2-7 and V is TRBV18; a possible D gene is TRBD1 (5 bases). V was shortened by 2 bases and J by 1 base, with 15 bases between the two germline ends. From germline, CDR1 is KGHSH and CDR2 LQKENI. This CDR3 is built from 16 residues.

This clone is a singleton in its sample. The V call is TRBV6-1, the J call TRBJ2-3, with 12 bases fitting TRBD2. This CDR3 has 15 amino acids. CDR1 and CDR2 from the germline V gene are MNHNS and SASEGT. The J segment lost 5 bases and the V segment lost 4 bases, leaving 4 bases of the junction unmatched. This CDR3 reads CASSASGGAGDTQYF. CDR3 DNA: TGTGCCAGCAGTGCTAGCGGGGGGGCCGGAGATACGCAGTATTTT.

CDR3 nucleotide sequence: TGCGCCAGCAGCCAAGATCCGTCGGGACAGGGCTATGGCTACACCTTC. Protein: CASSQDPSGQGYGYTF. The gene calls are TRBV4-1 and TRBJ1-2; TRBD1 aligns across 9 bases. This CDR3 spans 16 amino acids. Germline CDR1 and CDR2: MGHRA and YSYEKL. After removal of 0 bases from V and 4 bases from J, the junction contained 6 bases not matched to a gene.

The rearrangement links TRBV6-6 to TRBJ2-1; unclear D gene. The CDR3 runs to 13 residues. Germline V CDR1 and CDR2: MNHNY, SVGAGI (reference sequence). V was cut by 6 bases and J by 7 bases, with 13 bases left in between. CDR3 protein: CASRERVRNEQFF. The CDR3, as DNA: TGTGCCAGCAGGGAACGGGTTAGGAATGAGCAGTTCTTC.

The J gene is TRBJ1-5, the V gene TRBV2; D might be TRBD1 (6 bases). V was pared by 6 bases and J by 4 bases, with 13 bases between. Germline loops: CDR1 SNHLY, CDR2 FYNNEI. This CDR3 has 14 amino acids. CDR3 in DNA: TGTGCCAGCAGCCTACAGGGTTGGAATCAGCCCCAGCATTTT. This gives the protein CASSLQGWNQPQHF.

A single count supports this clone. The chain is built from TRBV5-1 and TRBJ2-1; 7 bases line up with TRBD1. With 2 bases clipped from V and 2 bases from J, the junction kept 7 bases outside the gene matches. Germline assignment: CDR1 SGHRS and CDR2 YFSETQ. This CDR3 is built from 16 residues. For the CDR3, the DNA is TGCGCCAGCAGCTTTTCGACAGGGAGTACCTACAATGAGCAGTTCTTC. This gives the protein CASSFSTGSTYNEQFF.

This clone was observed once. This chain joins TRBV4-2 and TRBJ2-5; D possibly corresponds to TRBD1 (7 bases). The tail of the sequence fits TRBJ2-7 better, so the J call may be wrong. This CDR3 contains 16 residues. Germline V gene data show CDR1 as LGHNA and CDR2 as YNFKEQ. CDR3 region: CASSQARGTATYEQYF. The CDR3 coding sequence is TGTGCCAGCAGCCAAGCTCGGGGGACAGCAACCTACGAGCAGTACTTC.

The chain uses TRBV7-6 and TRBJ2-1; 14 bases map to TRBD2. Per germline, CDR1 SGHVS and CDR2 FNYEAQ. Unmatched junction bases numbered 9, after V lost 6 bases and J lost 8 bases. The CDR3 contains 16 residues. CDR3 DNA sequence: TGTGCCAGCAGATTAACGGGGACTAGCGGGAGTGATGAGCAGTTCTTC. It encodes CASRLTGTSGSDEQFF.

J is TRBJ2-7 and V is TRBV15; tentatively, D is TRBD1 (6 bases). Trimming removed 5 bases from V and 2 bases from J, with 16 bases in between. This CDR3 contains 15 residues. Germline CDR1 LNHNV, CDR2 YYDKDF (reference sequence). The CDR3 is CATSYKTGTPYEQYF. The CDR3 DNA reads TGTGCCACCAGCTATAAGACAGGAACGCCCTACGAGCAGTACTTC.

This clone has only one observation. This chain joins TRBV2 and TRBJ1-5; 9 positions agree with TRBD1. The germline V gene has CDR1 SNHLY and CDR2 FYNNEI. With 7 bases clipped from V and 3 bases from J, the junction kept 10 bases outside the gene matches. The CDR3 runs to 16 residues. CDR3 protein: CASKLFRDRDNQPQHF. The CDR3 nucleotides are TGTGCCAGCAAGTTATTTCGGGACAGGGACAATCAGCCCCAGCATTTT.

This chain uses TRBV7-9 with TRBJ1-1; maybe TRBD1 (6 bases). The CDR3 spans 16 residues. Trimming took off 1 base at V and 4 bases at J, with 16 bases between the two ends. Germline V gene sequence: CDR1 SEHNR, CDR2 FQNEAQ (reference sequence). This CDR3 is CASSLGLGGAPTEAFF. The CDR3 DNA follows: TGTGCCAGCAGCTTAGGGCTTGGGGGGGCGCCCACTGAAGCTTTCTTT. Filled out from reference TRBV7-9 and TRBJ1-1, the complete variable domain reads DTGVSQNPRHKITKRGQNVTFRCDPISEHNRLYWYRQTLGQGPEFLTYFQNEAQLEKSRLLSDRFSAERPKGSFSTLEIQRTEQGDSAMYLCASSLGLGGAPTEAFFGQGTRLTVV.

This sequence joins TRBV6-5 and TRBJ1-1; 8 bases are a match to TRBD1. The CDR3 is made up of 13 amino acids. The germline V gene has CDR1 MNHEY and CDR2 SVGAGI. Germline trimming cut 0 bases from V and 11 bases from J; bases unmatched to any gene: 5. The CDR3 DNA reads TGTGCCAGCAGTTACTCAACGGGACAGGAGGCTTTCTTT. This codes for CASSYSTGQEAFF.

This clone was detected only once. The chain employs TRBV29-1 and TRBJ1-1; possibly TRBD1 for D (5 bases). V gave up 2 bases and J gave up 11 bases, with 9 bases separating them. Germline values: CDR1 SQVTM, CDR2 ANQGSEA. The CDR3 is 10 residues long. The DNA for the CDR3 is TGCAGCGTTGAACGGGGGTCTGCTTTCTTT. Amino acids: CSVERGSAFF.

CDR3 DNA sequence: TGTGCCAGCAGTCTCCTTCGTTTTGACAGGGAGGAGCAGTACTTC. Translated, it gives CASSLLRFDREEQYF. The chain is built from TRBV28 and TRBJ2-7; TRBD1 matches at 7 bases. There are 15 residues in the CDR3. Germline CDR1 reads MDHEN; CDR2 reads SYDVKM. V lost 5 bases and J lost 7; bases outside the gene matches: 14.

The chain joins TRBV23-1 to TRBJ2-4, with D perhaps matching TRBD1 (6 bases). Being an ORF, TRBV23-1 has a function that is uncertain. This CDR3 region has 17 residues. V lost 4 bases to trimming and J lost 1 base, with 17 bases between them. The CDR3 nucleotides are TGCGCCAGCAGTCCGCGATCCCACAGGGCGGCCAAAAACATTCAGTACTTC. Protein product: CASSPRSHRAAKNIQYF.

This chain connects TRBV28 to TRBJ1-3; no clear D. The germline gives CDR1 MDHEN, CDR2 SYDVKM. V was clipped by 1 base and J by 2 bases, with 9 bases between them. The CDR3 contains 15 residues. The CDR3 nucleotides are TGTGCCAGCAGTTTATTTCCAGTTGCTGGAAACACCATATATTTT. The encoded protein is CASSLFPVAGNTIYF.

The chain links TRBV21-1 to TRBJ2-7; TRBD2, the table's D call, was not compared with the DNA. TRBV21-1 is a listed pseudogene. This CDR3 spans 16 amino acids. CDR3: CASSVSQREWPYEQYF. The CDR3 DNA sequence: TGTGCCAGCAGCGTTTCCCAGCGGGAGTGGCCCTACGAGCAGTACTTC.

The DNA for the CDR3 is TGTGCCAGCAGTTACTCGAGGGACAGGCCATACGAGCAGTACTTC. This sequence encodes CASSYSRDRPYEQYF. This chain joins TRBV6-6 and TRBJ2-7; 8 bases are a match to TRBD1. With 0 bases clipped from V and 4 bases from J, the junction kept 5 bases outside the gene matches. Germline CDR1 reads MNHNY; CDR2 reads SVGAGI (reference sequence). The CDR3 length is 15 residues.

The V gene is TRBV7-9, the J gene TRBJ2-3, with 8 nucleotides matching TRBD1. J was trimmed by 2 bases and V by 1 base; bases with no gene match: 2. The CDR3 consists of 15 residues. Germline V gives CDR1 SEHNR, CDR2 FQNEAQ (reference sequence). CDR3 protein: CASSLVTGVTDTQYF. As DNA, the CDR3 is TGTGCCAGCAGCTTAGTGACAGGGGTCACAGATACGCAGTATTTT. The full variable domain, its missing parts supplied by reference TRBV7-9 and TRBJ2-3, is DTGVSQNPRHKITKRGQNVTFRCDPISEHNRLYWYRQTLGQGPEFLTYFQNEAQLEKSRLLSDRFSAERPKGSFSTLEIQRTEQGDSAMYLCASSLVTGVTDTQYFGPGTRLTVL.

The V and J genes are TRBV7-3 and TRBJ2-3; D may be TRBD2 (7 bases). The CDR3 spans 18 residues. Deletions cut 0 bases from V and 4 bases from J, with 20 bases between. Germline values: CDR1 SGHTA, CDR2 FQGTGA. The chain's CDR3 is CASSLTLRGREWADTQYF. The CDR3, as DNA: TGTGCCAGCAGCTTAACGCTCCGGGGGCGGGAGTGGGCAGATACGCAGTATTTT.

The chain links TRBV14 to TRBJ2-5; maybe TRBD2 (6 bases). Deletions cut 6 bases from V and 5 bases from J, with 10 bases between. This CDR3 comprises 12 residues. The V gene's germline CDR1 is SGHDN and CDR2 FVKESK. The CDR3 region has the DNA TGTGCCAGCAGTCGACGGGAGGAGACCCAGTACTTC. Its translation: CASSRREETQYF.